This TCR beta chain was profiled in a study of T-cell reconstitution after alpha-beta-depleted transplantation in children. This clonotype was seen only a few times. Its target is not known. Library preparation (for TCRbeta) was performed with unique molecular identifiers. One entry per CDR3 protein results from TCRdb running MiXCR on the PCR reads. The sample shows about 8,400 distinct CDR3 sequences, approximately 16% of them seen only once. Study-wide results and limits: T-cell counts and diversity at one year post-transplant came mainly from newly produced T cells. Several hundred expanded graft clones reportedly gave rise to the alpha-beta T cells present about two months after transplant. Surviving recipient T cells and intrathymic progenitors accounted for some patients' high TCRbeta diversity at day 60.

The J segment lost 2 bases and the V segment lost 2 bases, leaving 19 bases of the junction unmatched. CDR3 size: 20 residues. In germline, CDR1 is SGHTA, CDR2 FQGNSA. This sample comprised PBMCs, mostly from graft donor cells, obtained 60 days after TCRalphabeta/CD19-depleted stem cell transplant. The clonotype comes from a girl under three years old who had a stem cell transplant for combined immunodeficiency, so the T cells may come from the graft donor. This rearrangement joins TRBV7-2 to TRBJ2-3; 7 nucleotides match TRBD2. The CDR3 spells CASSLRLVRGGEVPTDTQYF. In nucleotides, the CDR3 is TGTGCCAGCAGCTTACGGTTGGTGCGCGGGGGAGAGGTCCCCACAGATACGCAGTATTTT.